The rows below give T cell receptor beta chains drawn from one sample of a study of blood T cell repertoires in COVID-19. Repertoires were generated with immunoSEQ multiplex PCR, while TCRdb's copy carries only in-frame clones and drops some. This sample has about 30,000 clones, with approximately 80% found just once. The specimen was peripheral blood. The receptors derive from a woman aged 70-85 years with acute or convalescent COVID-19. CDR3s include the opening cysteine and the closing phenylalanine or tryptophan. Each record gives: V gene, J gene, D gene, clone size, CDR3 protein, CDR3 DNA. The D gene is left open where the match is weak. Size tells how often a clone was seen (once, few, many) or the class of an expanded clone, and some rows leave it out.

V gene: TRBV9; J gene: TRBJ2-3; D gene: TRBD2; clone size: NA; CDR3 protein: CASSAQASGRVDTQYF; CDR3 DNA: TGTGCCAGCAGCGCCCAGGCTAGCGGGAGAGTGGATACGCAGTATTTT
V gene: TRBV3-1/TRBV3-2; J gene: TRBJ1-1; D gene: NA; clone size: NA; CDR3 protein: CASSQGTPNTEAFF; CDR3 DNA: TGTGCCAGCAGCCAAGGGACACCGAACACTGAAGCTTTCTTT
V gene: TRBV29-1; J gene: TRBJ1-3; D gene: NA; clone size: once; CDR3 protein: CSVGTARSGNTIYF; CDR3 DNA: TGCAGCGTTGGGACAGCCCGCTCTGGAAACACCATATATTTT
V gene: TRBV5-1; J gene: TRBJ2-2; D gene: NA; clone size: NA; CDR3 protein: CASTRQETGELFF; CDR3 DNA: TGCGCCAGCACCAGACAGGAAACCGGGGAGCTGTTTTTT
V gene: TRBV7-8; J gene: TRBJ2-5; D gene: TRBD2; clone size: NA; CDR3 protein: CASSILAGGRETQYF; CDR3 DNA: TGTGCCAGCAGCATCCTAGCGGGAGGGCGGGAGACCCAGTACTTC
V gene: TRBV24-1; J gene: TRBJ2-1; D gene: TRBD2; clone size: once; CDR3 protein: CATSDGGLAGRNEQFF; CDR3 DNA: TGTGCCACCAGTGATGGGGGACTAGCGGGGAGGAATGAGCAGTTCTTC
V gene: TRBV27; J gene: TRBJ2-1; D gene: NA; clone size: NA; CDR3 protein: CASSLRIRGDEQFF; CDR3 DNA: TGTGCCAGCAGTTTAAGGATCAGGGGTGATGAGCAGTTCTTC
V gene: TRBV18; J gene: TRBJ2-5; D gene: NA; clone size: NA; CDR3 protein: CASSPLAEQETQYF; CDR3 DNA: TGTGCCAGCTCACCATTGGCAGAACAAGAGACCCAGTACTTC
V gene: TRBV6-6; J gene: TRBJ1-2; D gene: TRBD1; clone size: few; CDR3 protein: CASSSTGTATNYGYTF; CDR3 DNA: TGTGCCAGCAGTTCTACCGGGACAGCTACTAACTATGGCTACACCTTC
V gene: TRBV6-5; J gene: TRBJ2-7; D gene: TRBD2; clone size: NA; CDR3 protein: CATLTSGTEQYF; CDR3 DNA: TGTGCCACTCTTACTAGCGGGACCGAGCAGTACTTC
V gene: TRBV19; J gene: TRBJ2-3; D gene: TRBD2; clone size: NA; CDR3 protein: CASSSGLAGTDTQYF; CDR3 DNA: TGTGCCAGTAGTTCGGGACTAGCGGGCACAGATACGCAGTATTTT
V gene: TRBV28; J gene: TRBJ2-7; D gene: NA; clone size: NA; CDR3 protein: CASSVRALIPHEQYF; CDR3 DNA: TGTGCCAGCAGTGTCAGGGCCCTCATTCCCCACGAGCAGTACTTC
V gene: TRBV27; J gene: TRBJ2-7; D gene: TRBD1; clone size: NA; CDR3 protein: CASSRKGQGASYEQYF; CDR3 DNA: TGTGCCAGCAGTAGAAAGGGACAGGGGGCCTCCTACGAGCAGTACTTC
V gene: TRBV28; J gene: TRBJ1-4; D gene: NA; clone size: NA; CDR3 protein: CASSFWAQGKGRNEKLFF; CDR3 DNA: TGTGCCAGCAGTTTTTGGGCGCAGGGGAAGGGTCGAAATGAAAAACTGTTTTTT
V gene: TRBV28; J gene: TRBJ2-7; D gene: NA; clone size: once; CDR3 protein: CATSEAYEQYF; CDR3 DNA: TGTGCCACCAGCGAGGCCTACGAGCAGTACTTC
V gene: TRBV7-9; J gene: TRBJ1-1; D gene: NA; clone size: NA; CDR3 protein: CASISGQAEAFF; CDR3 DNA: TGTGCCAGCATATCAGGGCAGGCTGAAGCTTTCTTT
V gene: TRBV4-1; J gene: TRBJ2-7; D gene: TRBD1; clone size: NA; CDR3 protein: CASSQYSRGQERYEQYF; CDR3 DNA: TGCGCCAGCAGCCAGTACTCAAGGGGACAGGAACGCTACGAGCAGTACTTC
V gene: TRBV28; J gene: TRBJ2-3; D gene: TRBD2; clone size: NA; CDR3 protein: CASSSGLAGTDTQYF; CDR3 DNA: TGTGCCAGCAGTTCGGGGCTAGCGGGCACAGATACGCAGTATTTT
V gene: TRBV7-2; J gene: TRBJ1-1; D gene: TRBD1; clone size: NA; CDR3 protein: CASSLFQDRGQAFF; CDR3 DNA: TGTGCCAGCAGCTTATTTCAGGACAGGGGGCAAGCTTTCTTT
V gene: TRBV9; J gene: TRBJ2-1; D gene: TRBD2; clone size: NA; CDR3 protein: CASSLRGGGDEQFF; CDR3 DNA: TGTGCCAGCAGCTTACGCGGGGGGGGCGATGAGCAGTTCTTC
V gene: TRBV29-1; J gene: TRBJ2-1; D gene: TRBD2; clone size: NA; CDR3 protein: CSVQRTSGGSGYNEQFF; CDR3 DNA: TGCAGCGTTCAACGGACTAGCGGGGGCTCGGGGTACAATGAGCAGTTCTTC
V gene: TRBV9; J gene: TRBJ2-5; D gene: TRBD1; clone size: NA; CDR3 protein: CASTPNSGGMETQYF; CDR3 DNA: TGTGCCAGCACCCCGAATTCAGGGGGCATGGAGACCCAGTACTTC
V gene: TRBV7-9; J gene: TRBJ2-7; D gene: TRBD1; clone size: NA; CDR3 protein: CASTNLDRQTYEQYF; CDR3 DNA: TGTGCCAGCACCAATCTGGACAGGCAGACCTACGAGCAGTACTTC
V gene: TRBV5-1; J gene: TRBJ2-7; D gene: NA; clone size: NA; CDR3 protein: CASSLLGAANEQYF; CDR3 DNA: TGCGCCAGCAGCTTGCTGGGGGCCGCAAACGAGCAGTACTTC
V gene: TRBV6-5; J gene: TRBJ2-7; D gene: TRBD1; clone size: NA; CDR3 protein: CASSPMRGQGHEQYF; CDR3 DNA: TGTGCCAGCAGTCCAATGCGAGGACAGGGCCACGAGCAGTACTTC
V gene: TRBV19; J gene: TRBJ2-6; D gene: TRBD1; clone size: NA; CDR3 protein: CASSLRDRGTGANVLTF; CDR3 DNA: TGTGCCAGTAGTCTCCGGGACAGGGGGACTGGGGCCAACGTCCTGACTTTC
V gene: TRBV7-2; J gene: TRBJ2-5; D gene: NA; clone size: NA; CDR3 protein: CASSLVIGGPRTETQYF; CDR3 DNA: TGTGCCAGCAGCTTAGTCATAGGGGGACCTCGAACAGAGACCCAGTACTTC
V gene: TRBV5-6; J gene: TRBJ2-5; D gene: NA; clone size: NA; CDR3 protein: CASSTGLQETQYF; CDR3 DNA: TGTGCCAGCAGCACGGGACTGCAAGAGACCCAGTACTTC
V gene: TRBV3-1/TRBV3-2; J gene: TRBJ2-1; D gene: TRBD2; clone size: NA; CDR3 protein: CASSQVTGLEDNEQFF; CDR3 DNA: TGTGCCAGCAGCCAAGTGACTGGACTAGAAGACAATGAGCAGTTCTTC
V gene: TRBV7-9; J gene: TRBJ2-1; D gene: TRBD1; clone size: once; CDR3 protein: CASSAPGTAYNEQFF; CDR3 DNA: TGTGCCAGCAGCGCCCCCGGGACAGCCTACAATGAGCAGTTCTTC
V gene: TRBV9; J gene: TRBJ2-1; D gene: TRBD2; clone size: NA; CDR3 protein: CASSVGGTSGSYNEQFF; CDR3 DNA: TGTGCCAGCAGCGTAGGGGGGACTAGCGGCTCCTACAATGAGCAGTTCTTC
V gene: TRBV28; J gene: TRBJ1-2; D gene: TRBD1; clone size: NA; CDR3 protein: CASSLGQGPSF; CDR3 DNA: TGTGCCAGCAGTTTGGGACAGGGCCCGAGCTTC
V gene: TRBV27; J gene: TRBJ2-5; D gene: NA; clone size: NA; CDR3 protein: CASSSFVDTQETQYF; CDR3 DNA: TGTGCCAGCAGCTCCTTCGTAGACACTCAAGAGACCCAGTACTTC
V gene: TRBV7-9; J gene: TRBJ2-1; D gene: TRBD2; clone size: NA; CDR3 protein: CASSLSGRGEQFF; CDR3 DNA: TGTGCCAGCAGCTTAAGCGGGAGGGGTGAGCAGTTCTTC
V gene: TRBV28; J gene: TRBJ2-7; D gene: NA; clone size: NA; CDR3 protein: CASSSSGFSAEQYF; CDR3 DNA: TGTGCCAGCAGTTCAAGCGGCTTCAGTGCCGAGCAGTACTTC
V gene: TRBV5-1; J gene: TRBJ1-2; D gene: NA; clone size: NA; CDR3 protein: CAPHGANYGYTF; CDR3 DNA: TGCGCCCCCCACGGAGCTAACTATGGCTACACCTTC
V gene: TRBV5-4; J gene: TRBJ2-5; D gene: TRBD2; clone size: NA; CDR3 protein: CASSLTSEEGGETQYF; CDR3 DNA: TGTGCCAGCAGCTTAACTAGCGAGGAGGGTGGGGAGACCCAGTACTTC